The rows below give T cell receptor beta chains drawn from one sample of a study of regulatory T cells in long-lasting Graves disease. TCRdb reprocessed the multiplex PCR reads with MiXCR, giving one entry per CDR3 protein. The sample has 420,000 or so distinct CDR3 sequences, about 17% seen once. These data also formed part of another study, on T cells in Graves' hyperthyroidism and ophthalmopathy.

The source was peripheral blood mononuclear cells (PBMCs), collected at new diagnosis, from a patient treated with antithyroid drugs. All receptors derive from a young woman with Graves disease. The CDR3 runs from the conserved cysteine through the conserved F or W. D genes are given only for firm matches. Only part of the rows carry a size: once, few, many, or a class if the clone is expanded.

>many|-|TRBV30|TRBJ1-5
CAWTPGPFYSNQPQHF
TGTGCCTGGACCCCCGGGCCATTTTATAGCAATCAGCCCCAGCATTTT
>many|-|TRBV5-5|TRBJ2-3
CASSTDPSTDTQYF
TGTGCCAGCAGCACAGACCCCAGCACAGATACGCAGTATTTT
>many|-|TRBV28|TRBJ2-7
CASSLMGSTYEQYF
TGTGCCAGCAGTTTAATGGGCTCTACCTACGAGCAGTACTTC
>many|TRBD2|TRBV28|TRBJ2-1
CASSPGLADEQFF
TGTGCCAGCAGTCCGGGACTAGCTGATGAGCAGTTCTTC
>many|-|TRBV30|TRBJ2-3
CAWSVGGTDTQYF
TGTGCCTGGAGTGTTGGAGGCACAGATACGCAGTATTTT
>-|TRBD2|TRBV2|TRBJ2-1
CATSRYTSGNEQFF
TGTGCAACCAGTCGGTATACTAGCGGAAATGAGCAGTTCTTC
>few|TRBD2|TRBV18|TRBJ2-1
CASSPLPGTRDNEQFF
TGTGCCAGCTCACCACTTCCCGGGACTAGGGATAATGAGCAGTTCTTC
>many|-|TRBV7-9|TRBJ2-6
CASSRDSGANVLTF
TGTGCCAGCAGCCGGGACTCTGGGGCCAACGTCCTGACTTTC
>few|TRBD1|TRBV28|TRBJ2-7
CASSILWGDRGGSYEQYF
TGTGCCAGCAGTATACTCTGGGGGGACAGGGGGGGGTCCTACGAGCAGTACTTC
>-|-|TRBV28|TRBJ2-3
CASSPSLTSTDTQYF
TGTGCCAGCTCACCCTCATTGACTAGCACAGATACGCAGTATTTT
>few|TRBD2|TRBV20-1|TRBJ2-7
CSARGLAGNYEQYF
TGCAGTGCCAGAGGACTAGCGGGGAACTACGAGCAGTACTTC
>few|TRBD2|TRBV6-5|TRBJ2-3
CASSSRLAVPTDTQYF
TGTGCCAGCAGTTCCCGACTAGCGGTCCCCACAGATACGCAGTATTTT
>many|-|TRBV18|TRBJ2-3
CASSQLGGTDTQYF
TGTGCCAGCTCCCAACTCGGAGGTACAGATACGCAGTATTTT
>few|-|TRBV20-1|TRBJ2-1
CSARNLVRFNEQFF
TGCAGTGCTAGAAACCTAGTACGTTTTAATGAGCAGTTCTTC
>many|-|TRBV24-1|TRBJ2-1
CATSLRASSSYNEQFF
TGTGCCACCAGTTTGAGGGCCTCGAGCTCCTACAATGAGCAGTTCTTC
>many|-|TRBV12-3/TRBV12-4|TRBJ2-7
CASSLGGHWYEQYF
TGTGCCAGCAGTTTAGGCGGGCACTGGTACGAGCAGTACTTC
>-|-|TRBV7-9|TRBJ2-1
CASSYAYEQFF
TGTGCCAGCAGCTATGCCTACGAGCAGTTCTTC
>many|TRBD2|TRBV11-1|TRBJ2-1
CASSLELAGAPEQFF
TGTGCCAGCAGCTTAGAGCTAGCGGGAGCCCCCGAGCAGTTCTTC
>many|-|TRBV11-1|TRBJ2-7
CASSLDRADEQYF
TGTGCCAGCAGCTTAGACAGGGCTGACGAGCAGTACTTC
>many|-|TRBV7-2|TRBJ2-5
CASSGYRAGETQYF
TGTGCCAGCAGCGGGTACAGGGCGGGAGAGACCCAGTACTTC
>many|-|TRBV11-1|TRBJ2-1
CASSSNTGGDEQFF
TGTGCCAGCAGCTCAAATACAGGGGGGGATGAGCAGTTCTTC
>many|TRBD2|TRBV19|TRBJ2-1
CASSIPLAGYNEQFF
TGTGCCAGTAGTATCCCACTAGCGGGATACAATGAGCAGTTCTTC
>few|-|TRBV20-1|TRBJ2-7
CTAMDATNYEQYF
TGCACCGCCATGGATGCCACGAATTACGAGCAGTACTTC
>many|-|TRBV27|TRBJ2-3
CASSNSRGTQYF
TGTGCCAGCAGTAACTCGAGGGGAACGCAGTATTTT
>-|-|TRBV6-1|TRBJ2-7
CASSPALSYEQYF
TGTGCCAGCAGTCCCGCTCTATCTTACGAGCAGTACTTC
>many|TRBD2|TRBV28|TRBJ2-7
CASRPRLAGGSEQYF
TGTGCCAGCAGACCCCGGCTAGCGGGAGGTTCCGAGCAGTACTTC
>many|-|TRBV5-1|TRBJ2-3
CASRFGETQYF
TGCGCCAGCAGGTTTGGGGAGACGCAGTATTTT
>-|-|TRBV29-1|TRBJ2-7
CSVALGYEQYF
TGCAGCGTTGCCCTGGGGTACGAGCAGTACTTC
>many|-|TRBV2|TRBJ2-7
CASSGEDNEQYF
TGTGCCAGCAGTGGCGAGGATAACGAGCAGTACTTC
>many|-|TRBV20-1|TRBJ1-5
CSARVPIPGIVNQPQHF
TGCAGTGCTAGAGTCCCCATACCGGGGATAGTCAATCAGCCCCAGCATTTT
>few|-|TRBV9|TRBJ2-1
CASSPSGTAYNEQFF
TGTGCCAGCAGCCCCTCCGGTACTGCCTACAATGAGCAGTTCTTC
>-|-|TRBV9|TRBJ2-6
CASSDAGNSGANVLTF
TGTGCCAGCAGCGACGCAGGAAACTCTGGGGCCAACGTCCTGACTTTC
>many|-|TRBV29-1|TRBJ2-5
CSDASEGTQYF
TGCAGCGATGCAAGCGAGGGGACCCAGTACTTC
>many|TRBD1|TRBV2|TRBJ2-7
CASRTDGTGLPYEQYF
TGTGCCAGCAGAACCGACGGGACAGGTCTTCCCTACGAGCAGTACTTC
>many|TRBD1|TRBV28|TRBJ2-7
CASSFGTGDYEQYF
TGTGCCAGCAGTTTCGGGACAGGGGATTACGAGCAGTACTTC
>many|-|TRBV28|TRBJ2-7
CASKSSGAYEQYF
TGTGCCAGCAAATCCTCCGGGGCCTACGAGCAGTACTTC
>-|TRBD1|TRBV20-1|TRBJ1-4
CSARDRKNEKLFF
TGCAGTGCTAGGGACAGGAAAAATGAAAAACTGTTTTTT
>many|-|TRBV2|TRBJ2-4
CASSVGDFGNIQYF
TGTGCCAGCAGTGTTGGTGATTTTGGAAACATTCAGTACTTC
>-|-|TRBV27|TRBJ2-1
CAGSLLGRNEQFF
TGTGCCGGCAGTTTACTAGGGCGCAATGAGCAGTTCTTC
>many|TRBD1|TRBV12-3/TRBV12-4|TRBJ1-5
CASRQETPRDRYSNQPQHF
TGTGCCAGCAGACAAGAAACGCCCCGGGACAGATATAGCAATCAGCCCCAGCATTTT
>few|-|TRBV29-1|TRBJ1-4
CSAWTTTNEKLFF
TGCAGCGCTTGGACGACAACTAATGAAAAACTGTTTTTT
>few|-|TRBV7-9|TRBJ1-1
CASTQAGTGFEAFF
TGTGCCAGCACTCAAGCCGGGACGGGCTTTGAAGCTTTCTTT
>many|-|TRBV15|TRBJ2-5
CATVGKETQYF
TGTGCCACCGTGGGTAAAGAGACCCAGTACTTC
>many|-|TRBV7-2|TRBJ2-3
CASSLPTTDTQYF
TGTGCCAGCAGCTTACCCACCACAGATACGCAGTATTTT
>-|TRBD1|TRBV7-9|TRBJ2-2
CASSVTGEDGELFF
TGTGCCAGCAGTGTGACAGGGGAAGACGGGGAGCTGTTTTTT
>few|-|TRBV5-1|TRBJ2-7
CASSFANEQYF
TGCGCCAGCAGCTTTGCCAACGAGCAGTACTTC
>-|-|TRBV4-1|TRBJ2-1
CASSQVDLLPSIYNEQFF
TGCGCCAGCAGCCAAGTCGATCTCCTCCCTAGCATCTACAATGAGCAGTTCTTC
>many|-|TRBV15|TRBJ1-3
CATRPAYEGNTIYF
TGTGCCACCCGCCCGGCATACGAAGGGAACACCATATATTTT
>many|-|TRBV12-3/TRBV12-4|TRBJ2-3
CASSQQAGYTQYF
TGTGCCAGCAGCCAGCAGGCGGGGTATACGCAGTATTTT
>few|TRBD1|TRBV9|TRBJ1-5
CASSMGQGLNQPQHF
TGTGCCAGCAGCATGGGACAGGGCCTAAATCAGCCCCAGCATTTT
>many|TRBD1|TRBV6-1|TRBJ2-7
CASSRDRGHNEQYF
TGTGCCAGCAGTAGGGACAGGGGGCACAACGAGCAGTACTTC
>many|-|TRBV30|TRBJ1-5
CAWSGGSGGGSQPQHF
TGTGCCTGGAGTGGGGGTTCCGGCGGAGGGTCCCAGCCCCAGCATTTT
>-|TRBD1|TRBV28|TRBJ2-7
CASSLLQGAGEQYF
TGTGCCAGCAGTTTATTGCAGGGGGCAGGGGAGCAGTACTTC
>many|-|TRBV12-3/TRBV12-4|TRBJ1-2
CASSLVGQGYTF
TGTGCCAGCAGTTTGGTGGGTCAGGGCTACACCTTC
>few|-|TRBV4-3|TRBJ2-1
CASSQDLGLAGHEQFF
TGCGCCAGCAGCCAAGATCTGGGGCTAGCTGGCCATGAGCAGTTCTTC
>many|-|TRBV5-1|TRBJ2-5
CASSFRGGGQETQYF
TGCGCCAGCAGCTTTCGGGGTGGAGGTCAAGAGACCCAGTACTTC
>many|TRBD2|TRBV6-1|TRBJ2-1
CASTISGRQEQFF
TGTGCCAGCACCATCAGCGGGAGGCAAGAGCAGTTCTTC